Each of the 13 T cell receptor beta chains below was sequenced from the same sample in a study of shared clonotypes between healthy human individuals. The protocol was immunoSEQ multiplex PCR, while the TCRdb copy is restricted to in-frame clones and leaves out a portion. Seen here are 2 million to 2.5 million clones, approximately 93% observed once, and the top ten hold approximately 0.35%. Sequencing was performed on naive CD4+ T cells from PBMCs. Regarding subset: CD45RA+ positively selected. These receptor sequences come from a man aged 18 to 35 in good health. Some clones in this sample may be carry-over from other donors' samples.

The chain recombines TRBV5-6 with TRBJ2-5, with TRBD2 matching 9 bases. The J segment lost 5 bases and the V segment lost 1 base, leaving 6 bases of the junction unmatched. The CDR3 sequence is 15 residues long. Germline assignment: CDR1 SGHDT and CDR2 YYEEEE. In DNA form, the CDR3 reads TGTGCCAGCAGCTTGAAGGCGGGAGGGTTGGAGACCCAGTACTTC. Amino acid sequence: CASSLKAGGLETQYF.

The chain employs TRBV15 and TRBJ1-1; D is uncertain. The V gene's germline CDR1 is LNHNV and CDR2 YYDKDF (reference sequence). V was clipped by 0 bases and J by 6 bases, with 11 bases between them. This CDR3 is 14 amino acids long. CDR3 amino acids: CATSRDRERAEAFF. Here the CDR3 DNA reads TGTGCCACCAGCAGAGATCGAGAGAGAGCTGAAGCTTTCTTT.

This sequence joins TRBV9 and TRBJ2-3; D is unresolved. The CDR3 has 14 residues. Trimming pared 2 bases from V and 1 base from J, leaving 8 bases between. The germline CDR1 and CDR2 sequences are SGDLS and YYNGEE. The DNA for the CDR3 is TGTGCCAGCAGCGTTAATAGGGGCACAGATACGCAGTATTTT. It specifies CASSVNRGTDTQYF.

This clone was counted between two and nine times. DNA of the CDR3: TGCAGCGTTGTGTCGCAGGCGAACACTGAAGCTTTCTTT. This sequence encodes CSVVSQANTEAFF. The V gene is TRBV29-1, the J gene TRBJ1-1; D is ambiguous. Germline V lookup: CDR1 SQVTM, CDR2 ANQGSEA. The V end lost 4 bases, the J end lost 1 base, and 10 bases lay between the germline ends. The CDR3 extends over 13 amino acids.

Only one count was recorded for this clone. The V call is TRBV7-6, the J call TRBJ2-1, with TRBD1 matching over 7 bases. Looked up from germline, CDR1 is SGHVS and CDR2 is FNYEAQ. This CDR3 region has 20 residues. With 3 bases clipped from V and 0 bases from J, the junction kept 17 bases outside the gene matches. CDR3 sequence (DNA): TGTGCCAGCAGCTTCCGTCTGAGAGGGGGCCGATCTAGCTCCTACAATGAGCAGTTCTTC. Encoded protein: CASSFRLRGGRSSSYNEQFF.

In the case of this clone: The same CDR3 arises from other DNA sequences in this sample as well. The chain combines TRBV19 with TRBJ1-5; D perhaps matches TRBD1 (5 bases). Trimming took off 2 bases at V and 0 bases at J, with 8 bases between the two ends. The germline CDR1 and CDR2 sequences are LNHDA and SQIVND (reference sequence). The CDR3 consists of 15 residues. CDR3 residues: CASSIWGDSNQPQHF. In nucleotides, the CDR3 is TGTGCCAGTAGTATATGGGGGGATAGCAATCAGCCCCAGCATTTT.

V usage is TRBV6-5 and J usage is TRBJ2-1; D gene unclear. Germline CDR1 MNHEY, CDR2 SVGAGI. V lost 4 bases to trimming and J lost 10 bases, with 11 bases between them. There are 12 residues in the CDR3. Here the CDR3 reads CASSSTLGEQFF. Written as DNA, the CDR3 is TGTGCCAGCAGTTCTACCCTCGGGGAGCAGTTCTTC.

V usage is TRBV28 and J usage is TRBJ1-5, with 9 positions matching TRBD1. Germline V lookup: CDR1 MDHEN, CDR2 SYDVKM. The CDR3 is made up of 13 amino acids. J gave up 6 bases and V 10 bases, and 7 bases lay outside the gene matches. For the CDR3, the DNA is TGTGCCACTAAACAGGGGGCGGTTCAGCCCCAGCATTTT. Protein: CATKQGAVQPQHF.

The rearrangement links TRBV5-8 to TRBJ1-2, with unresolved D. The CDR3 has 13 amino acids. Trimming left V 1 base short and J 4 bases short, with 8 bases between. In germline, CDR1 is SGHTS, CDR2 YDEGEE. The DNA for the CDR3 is TGTGCCAGCAGCTTGCGGGGAATCTATGGCTACACCTTC. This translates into CASSLRGIYGYTF.

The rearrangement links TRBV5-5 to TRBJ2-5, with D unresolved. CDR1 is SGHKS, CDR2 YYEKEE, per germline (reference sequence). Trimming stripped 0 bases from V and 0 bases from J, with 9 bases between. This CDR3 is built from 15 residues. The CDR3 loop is CASSLGVLYQETQYF. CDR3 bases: TGTGCCAGCAGCTTGGGGGTACTGTACCAAGAGACCCAGTACTTC.

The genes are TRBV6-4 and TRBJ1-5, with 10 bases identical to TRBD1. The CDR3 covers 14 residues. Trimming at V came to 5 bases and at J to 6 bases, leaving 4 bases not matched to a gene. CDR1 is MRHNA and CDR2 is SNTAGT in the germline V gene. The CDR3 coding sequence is TGTGCCAGCAGTCCGACAGGGGGCGGTCAGCCCCAGCATTTT. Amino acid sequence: CASSPTGGGQPQHF.

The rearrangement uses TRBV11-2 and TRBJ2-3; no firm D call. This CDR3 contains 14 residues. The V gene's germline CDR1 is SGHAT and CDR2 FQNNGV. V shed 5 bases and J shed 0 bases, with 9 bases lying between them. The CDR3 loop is CASSPKVSTDTQYF. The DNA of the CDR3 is TGTGCCAGCAGCCCGAAGGTTAGCACAGATACGCAGTATTTT.

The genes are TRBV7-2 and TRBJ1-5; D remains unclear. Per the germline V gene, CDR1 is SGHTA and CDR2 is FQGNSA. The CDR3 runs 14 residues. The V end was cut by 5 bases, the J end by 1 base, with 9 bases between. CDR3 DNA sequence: TGTGCCAGCAGCCACGGTAGCAGCAATCAGCCCCAGCATTTT. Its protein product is CASSHGSSNQPQHF.